A single sample gave rise to the 18 T cell receptor beta chains below, sequenced in a study of CD8+CD57+ T cells in acquired aplastic anemia. Genomic DNA served as template for TCR beta VDJ and CDR3 profiling. TCRdb called the reads again in MiXCR, with one record for every CDR3 protein. The sample gives some 240,000 distinct CDR3 sequences, 30% to 35% of which show up once; 0.95% to 1.2% is in the top ten. The material sequenced was sorted CD4+, CD8+, or CD8+CD57+ T cells (not recorded which) from PBMCs. The source is a human donor in good health, serving as a control.

The CDR3 coding sequence is TGCAGCGTTGTGTCTAGCGGGGTCACTGAAGCTTTCTTT. Translating it yields CSVVSSGVTEAFF. The chain is built from TRBV29-1 and TRBJ1-1, with D unresolved. V dropped 4 bases and J dropped 4 bases, with 13 bases sitting between them. The CDR3 has 13 residues. Germline assignment: CDR1 SQVTM and CDR2 ANQGSEA.

The sample holds a few counts of this clonotype. This chain uses TRBV12-3 or TRBV12-4 with TRBJ2-4, with D hard to call. The V end was cut by 1 base, the J end by 0 bases, with 10 bases between. The CDR3 extends over 16 amino acids. The CDR3 nucleotides read TGTGCCAGCAGTTTAGGTGGATTTATAGCCAAAAACATTCAGTACTTC. Its translation: CASSLGGFIAKNIQYF.

This clonotype was observed a few times. CDR3 nucleotides: TGCGCCAGCAGCTGGATGGGGTCGAACACTGAAGCTTTCTTT. Translation gives CASSWMGSNTEAFF. This chain joins TRBV5-1 and TRBJ1-1; D unclear. Looked up from germline, CDR1 is SGHRS and CDR2 is YFSETQ. Trimming took off 3 bases at V and 1 base at J, with 10 bases between the two ends. The CDR3 is 14 residues long.

CDR3 DNA: TGTGCCAGCAGTGAATGGGATACCGGGGAGCTGTTTTTT. Protein product: CASSEWDTGELFF. V and J are TRBV7-9 and TRBJ2-2; no definite D call. The CDR3 sequence is 13 residues long. Germline loops: CDR1 SEHNR, CDR2 FQNEAQ (reference sequence). Between the trimmed V and J ends, which lost 6 bases and 5 bases, there was a span of 10 bases.

This clonotype appeared many times. The chain uses TRBV20-1 and TRBJ1-6, with 7 positions matching TRBD1. Trimming at V came to 6 bases and at J to 7 bases, leaving 6 bases not matched to a gene. Germline lookup yields CDR1 DFQATT and CDR2 SNEGSKA (reference sequence). The CDR3 covers 13 residues. CDR3 residues: CSASRGLNSPLHF. CDR3 bases: TGCAGTGCCAGCAGGGGGTTAAATTCACCCCTCCACTTT.

Only a few counts were recorded for this clonotype. The chain links TRBV5-1 to TRBJ1-1; D not resolved. Germline-derived CDR1 and CDR2 are SGHRS and YFSETQ. The CDR3 sequence is 15 residues long. Trimming removed 0 bases at V and 0 bases at J, with 9 bases between. The CDR3 sequence: CASSLGAYMNTEAFF. The CDR3 DNA sequence: TGCGCCAGCAGCTTGGGGGCCTACATGAACACTGAAGCTTTCTTT.

There are a few counts of this clonotype. The chain recombines TRBV9 with TRBJ1-1; 9 bases are shared with TRBD1. There are 14 residues in the CDR3. Looked up from germline, CDR1 is SGDLS and CDR2 is YYNGEE. V was clipped by 3 bases and J by 6 bases; unmatched bases: 6. CDR3 sequence: CASSAQGAGAEAFF. In nucleotides, the CDR3 is TGTGCCAGCAGCGCACAGGGGGCGGGCGCTGAAGCTTTCTTT.

The chain employs TRBV5-1 and TRBJ2-3; D unresolved. Per the germline V gene, CDR1 is SGHRS and CDR2 is YFSETQ. The CDR3 covers 15 residues. Trimming removed 7 bases at V and 0 bases at J, with 15 bases between. In nucleotides, the CDR3 is TGCGCCAGCGGCTGGTCCGGAGCTAGCACAGATACGCAGTATTTT. Translated, it gives CASGWSGASTDTQYF.

This clonotype was observed a few times. V is TRBV5-4 and J is TRBJ2-3; TRBD1 is a possible D gene (5 bases). V was trimmed by 3 bases and J by 2 bases, leaving 13 bases between them. CDR1 SGHNT and CDR2 YYREEE come from the germline V gene (reference sequence). The CDR3 runs 15 residues. CDR3 nucleotide sequence: TGTGCCAGCAGCTCAGGGCTGATCGACACAGATACGCAGTATTTT. Protein sequence: CASSSGLIDTDTQYF.

The rearrangement links TRBV4-1 to TRBJ2-7; 8 nucleotides line up with TRBD2. This CDR3 is built from 15 residues. The trim removed 1 base at V and 5 bases at J, leaving 7 bases unmatched. Germline-derived CDR1 and CDR2 are MGHRA and YSYEKL. This chain's CDR3 is CASSQAGGPQHEQYF. The CDR3, as DNA: TGCGCCAGCAGCCAAGCGGGAGGGCCTCAACACGAGCAGTACTTC.

The chain is built from TRBV19 and TRBJ1-6, with D possibly TRBD1 on 5 matching bases. CDR3 length: 15 residues. CDR1 is LNHDA and CDR2 is SQIVND in the germline V gene (reference sequence). Trimming removed 6 bases at V and 10 bases at J, with 19 bases between. The CDR3 DNA reads as TGTGCCAGTAGCCCTCTGCCGGGTCAGGGCTCACCCCTCCACTTT. It encodes CASSPLPGQGSPLHF.

At least ten counts were recorded for this clonotype. The V gene is TRBV7-9, the J gene TRBJ1-2, with D unclear. The germline gives CDR1 SEHNR, CDR2 FQNEAQ (reference sequence). The V gene lost 1 base and the J gene lost 0 bases, with 9 bases spanning the gap. The CDR3 has 15 amino acids. In DNA form, the CDR3 reads TGTGCCAGCAGCTTAGTTTCGCGGCCTAACTATGGCTACACCTTC. Amino acids: CASSLVSRPNYGYTF.

In this sample, this clonotype turned up many times. The chain combines TRBV20-1 with TRBJ1-4; no clear D gene. The CDR3 spans 13 residues. The germline V gene has CDR1 DFQATT and CDR2 SNEGSKA (reference sequence). Trimming pared 0 bases from V and 8 bases from J, leaving 10 bases between. The CDR3 sequence: CSARDRDLEKLFF. The CDR3 bases are TGCAGTGCTAGAGATCGAGACCTCGAAAAACTGTTTTTT.

This clonotype came up many times. This chain connects TRBV24-1 to TRBJ2-7; D is perhaps TRBD2 (5 bases). Trimming cost V 3 bases and J 3 bases, with 14 bases left between them. CDR1 is KGHDR, CDR2 SFDVKD, per germline. The CDR3 spans 15 residues. The CDR3 spells CATSDHTRTFYEQYF. CDR3 in DNA: TGTGCCACCAGTGATCATACGCGGACTTTCTACGAGCAGTACTTC.

The rearrangement links TRBV12-3 or TRBV12-4 to TRBJ2-5; 10 positions agree with TRBD2. The CDR3 covers 16 residues. V was pared by 6 bases and J by 0 bases, with 7 bases of the junction left unmatched. CDR3 protein: CASSYGTSAHQETQYF. The CDR3 DNA sequence: TGTGCCAGCAGCTACGGGACTAGCGCTCACCAAGAGACCCAGTACTTC.

This sequence joins TRBV28 and TRBJ2-7, with 9 bases identical to TRBD1. This CDR3 spans 17 amino acids. Germline CDR1 reads MDHEN; CDR2 reads SYDVKM. Trimming removed 4 bases from V and 0 bases from J; junction bases left unmatched: 10. CDR3 sequence: CASSSTPGQGSSYEQYF. In DNA form, the CDR3 reads TGTGCCAGCAGTTCTACCCCTGGACAGGGGTCCTCCTACGAGCAGTACTTC.

The chain couples TRBV2 to TRBJ2-7; 8 bases align to TRBD1. Per the germline V gene, CDR1 is SNHLY and CDR2 is FYNNEI. The CDR3 contains 12 residues. V shed 6 bases, J shed 7 bases, and the junction held 5 bases outside the gene matches. The CDR3 DNA is TGTGCCAGCAGGGACAGGGTGGATGAGCAGTACTTC. This encodes CASRDRVDEQYF.

The chain employs TRBV19 and TRBJ1-5, with D unresolved. Germline loops: CDR1 LNHDA, CDR2 SQIVND (reference sequence). The CDR3 runs to 15 residues. V was cut by 10 bases and J by 3 bases, with 19 bases left in between. CDR3 DNA: TGTGCCACTACCGAACCGGCAAGACACAATCAGCCCCAGCATTTT. Translation: CATTEPARHNQPQHF.